These 2 T cell receptor beta chains came from one sample sequenced in a study of T-cell reconstitution after alpha-beta-depleted transplantation in children. For TCRbeta, the library was prepared with unique molecular identifiers. TCRdb reanalysed the PCR reads using MiXCR and keeps one entry per CDR3 protein. The sample records more than 45,000 distinct CDR3 sequences, 40% to 65% being singletons. Specimen: peripheral blood, collected before TCRalphabeta/CD19-depleted stem cell transplant. Every receptor here comes from a boy younger than two with SCID, due to receive a stem cell transplant.

The chain combines TRBV20-1 with TRBJ2-5; 9 nucleotides agree with TRBD2. The J segment lost 5 bases and the V segment lost 0 bases, leaving 10 bases of the junction unmatched. The CDR3 has 16 amino acids. Germline-derived CDR1 and CDR2 are DFQATT and SNEGSKA (reference sequence). The CDR3 DNA is TGCAGTGCTAGAGAGTCTAGCGGGGCCCAAGGGGAGACCCAGTACTTC. This gives the protein CSARESSGAQGETQYF.

V usage is TRBV15 and J usage is TRBJ1-3; D gene uncertain. V gave up 5 bases and J gave up 0 bases, with 8 bases separating them. CDR3 length equals 14 residues. Germline CDR1 and CDR2: LNHNV and YYDKDF (reference sequence). This chain's CDR3 is CATSPQSSGNTIYF. DNA of the CDR3: TGTGCCACCAGCCCACAGAGCTCTGGAAACACCATATATTTT. The whole variable domain, remainder taken from reference TRBV15 and TRBJ1-3, is DAMVIQNPRYQVTQFGKPVTLSCSQTLNHNVMYWYQQKSSQAPKLLFHYYDKDFNNEADTPDNFQSRRPNTSFCFLDIRSPGLGDTAMYLCATSPQSSGNTIYFGEGSWLTVV.